These 23 T cell receptor beta chains share one sample of origin, sequenced in a study of CD8 T cells in ankylosing spondylitis. TCRdb recomputed calls from the 5' RACE reads with MiXCR, one row per CDR3 protein. The data show some 180,000 distinct CDR3 sequences, about 18% seen once. Material: blood, either unsorted or a sorted T cell fraction (not recorded which). The receptors were gathered from a male donor aged 10 to 30 with ankylosing spondylitis or in good health (not recorded which).

This clonotype was found many times. The chain employs TRBV18 and TRBJ1-1; D uncertain. V lost 4 bases and J 6 bases, leaving 6 bases between the germline ends. Germline loops: CDR1 KGHSH, CDR2 LQKENI. The CDR3 is 11 amino acids. This CDR3 reads CASSLQAEAFF. CDR3 nucleotide sequence: TGTGCCAGCTCACTACAAGCTGAAGCTTTCTTT.

This clonotype was detected many times. Here the CDR3 DNA reads TGTGCCAGCAGTTACGTGGGGGGGGCCACTGAAGCTTTCTTT. Amino acid sequence: CASSYVGGATEAFF. The V call is TRBV6-5, the J call TRBJ1-1, with D possibly TRBD1 on 6 matching bases. Trimming pared 2 bases from V and 4 bases from J, leaving 11 bases between. Germline V gene sequence: CDR1 MNHEY, CDR2 SVGAGI. The CDR3 has 14 residues.

This clonotype was observed many times. The chain recombines TRBV29-1 with TRBJ1-2, with TRBD1 matching 9 bases. Germline V gene data show CDR1 as SQVTM and CDR2 as ANQGSEA. The ends lost 3 bases at V and 4 bases at J; junction bases unmatched: 6. The CDR3 length is 14 residues. CDR3 nucleotide sequence: TGCAGCGTTGAGACCCGGACAGGGGCCTATGGCTACACCTTC. This codes for CSVETRTGAYGYTF.

This clonotype has at least ten counts. The chain is built from TRBV28 and TRBJ2-5, with D perhaps matching TRBD2 (5 bases). Deletions cut 5 bases from V and 3 bases from J, with 16 bases between. CDR3 length: 15 amino acids. Per germline, CDR1 MDHEN and CDR2 SYDVKM. For the CDR3, the DNA is TGTGCCAGCAGTGTGGCCGGGAACGCCGAAGAGACCCAGTACTTC. Translation: CASSVAGNAEETQYF.

The sample holds many counts of this clonotype. The chain combines TRBV30 with TRBJ1-5, with D possibly TRBD1 on 5 matching bases. CDR1 and CDR2 (germline): GTSNPN, SVGIG (reference sequence). The CDR3 contains 15 residues. Trimming took 5 bases from V and 7 from J, leaving 21 bases between them. CDR3 in amino acids: CAWDSGVGEGQPQHF. The CDR3 coding sequence is TGTGCCTGGGATTCGGGCGTCGGGGAGGGGCAGCCCCAGCATTTT.

In its sample, this clonotype was seen many times. This rearrangement joins TRBV6-2 or TRBV6-3 to TRBJ2-1; D possibly corresponds to TRBD2 (5 bases). The CDR3 covers 17 residues. V was cut by 2 bases and J by 1 base, with 15 bases left in between. CDR1 MNHEY and CDR2 SVGEGT come from the germline V gene. CDR3 residues: CASSYTGKVGSYNEQFF. Here the CDR3 DNA reads TGTGCCAGCAGTTACACCGGGAAGGTTGGATCCTACAATGAGCAGTTCTTC.

The J gene is TRBJ1-1, the V gene TRBV12-3 or TRBV12-4; D is perhaps TRBD1 (5 bases). V lost 8 bases, J lost 1 base, and 11 bases lay in between. CDR3 length: 13 amino acids. The DNA for the CDR3 is TGTGCCAGCGGGAGACAGTGGAACACTGAAGCTTTCTTT. Protein sequence: CASGRQWNTEAFF.

This clonotype has at least ten counts. The chain couples TRBV27 to TRBJ1-6, with a tentative D call TRBD1 (5 bases). Trimming cost V 4 bases and J 6 bases, with 13 bases left between them. There are 15 residues in the CDR3. Germline values: CDR1 MNHEY, CDR2 SMNVEV (reference sequence). The CDR3 coding sequence is TGTGCCAGCAGTTCGCGACGGGACCGTAATTCACCCCTCCACTTT. Protein product: CASSSRRDRNSPLHF.

This clonotype was detected many times. The chain recombines TRBV2 with TRBJ2-3; no reliable D call. The CDR3 is 15 amino acids. Germline V gives CDR1 SNHLY, CDR2 FYNNEI. Deletions cut 4 bases from V and 0 bases from J, with 11 bases between. The CDR3 is CASSGHLSSTDTQYF. CDR3 nucleotide sequence: TGTGCCAGCAGTGGACACCTATCTAGCACAGATACGCAGTATTTT.

This chain uses TRBV6-1 with TRBJ1-5, with D unresolved. The CDR3 runs to 11 residues. V dropped 3 bases and J dropped 7 bases, with 4 bases sitting between them. The germline V gene has CDR1 MNHNS and CDR2 SASEGT. The CDR3 spells CASSESQPQHF. CDR3 in DNA: TGTGCCAGCAGTGAGTCCCAGCCCCAGCATTTT.

This clonotype was seen repeatedly, ten times or more. This rearrangement joins TRBV12-3 or TRBV12-4 to TRBJ1-5; D remains ambiguous. Trimming shortened V by 0 bases and J by 15 bases, and 12 bases separated the two germline ends. The CDR3 consists of 12 residues. CDR3 DNA sequence: TGTGCCAGCAGTTTAGCGCTGAGGCAGCTGCATTTT. It specifies CASSLALRQLHF.

This clonotype was seen many times. This chain connects TRBV12-3 or TRBV12-4 to TRBJ2-3, with no clear D. Trimming took 6 bases from V and 9 from J, leaving 16 bases between them. The CDR3 covers 13 residues. The CDR3 DNA follows: TGTGCCAGCAGACGTCCGGGCCTAGAGACGCAGTATTTT. Protein: CASRRPGLETQYF.

This clonotype appeared many times. This chain links TRBV29-1 with TRBJ2-7; TRBD2 matches at 13 bases. The CDR3 runs 14 residues. Germline V gives CDR1 SQVTM, CDR2 ANQGSEA. Trimming at V came to 7 bases and at J to 5 bases, leaving 8 bases not matched to a gene. In nucleotides, the CDR3 is TGCAGCGCCCGGACTAGCGGGAGTTTAAACGAGCAGTACTTC. It yields the protein CSARTSGSLNEQYF.

The chain recombines TRBV30 with TRBJ1-2; no firm D call. The CDR3 is 12 residues long. Germline-derived CDR1 and CDR2 are GTSNPN and SVGIG (reference sequence). CDR3 in DNA: TGTGTCGAGGCGGCAGGCGGTCGAGGCTACACCTTC. Protein product: CVEAAGGRGYTF.

This rearrangement joins TRBV10-3 to TRBJ2-1; 7 positions agree with TRBD2. Germline lookup yields CDR1 ENHRY and CDR2 SYGVKD. The CDR3 runs to 17 residues. V lost 4 bases and J lost 4; bases outside the gene matches: 13. The CDR3 DNA reads as TGTGCCATCAGTGGCCTAACCGGGACTAAAGTTTACAATGAGCAGTTCTTC. Amino acids: CAISGLTGTKVYNEQFF.

This clonotype was observed many times. V is TRBV29-1 and J is TRBJ2-3; D is perhaps TRBD2 (5 bases). The ends were cut back, 6 bases at V and 3 bases at J, with 19 bases in the middle. The germline V gene has CDR1 SQVTM and CDR2 ANQGSEA. This CDR3 has 15 residues. CDR3 DNA: TGCAGCGTCCGGATTACGAGTGGAGGAACAGATACGCAGTATTTT. Translation: CSVRITSGGTDTQYF.

This clonotype was recorded at least ten times. The J gene is TRBJ2-7, the V gene TRBV5-1; 7 bases match TRBD1. Germline loops: CDR1 SGHRS, CDR2 YFSETQ. Unmatched junction bases numbered 6, after V lost 4 bases and J lost 5 bases. This CDR3 has 13 amino acids. CDR3 coding DNA: TGCGCCAGCAGCCGGAATACAGGGGACGAGCAGTACGTC. It yields the protein CASSRNTGDEQYV.

This clonotype came up a few times. This sequence joins TRBV5-1 and TRBJ2-7; maybe TRBD2 (7 bases). Germline-derived CDR1 and CDR2 are SGHRS and YFSETQ. This CDR3 comprises 16 residues. V was cut by 7 bases and J by 0 bases, with 20 bases left in between. CDR3 protein: CASHDRGAFSSYEQYF. CDR3 nucleotide sequence: TGCGCCAGCCACGATCGGGGGGCCTTCAGCTCCTACGAGCAGTACTTC.

This clonotype was observed many times. The CDR3 spells CASSPHRAAGNEQYF. In nucleotides, the CDR3 is TGTGCCAGCAGCCCGCACAGGGCAGCAGGGAACGAGCAGTACTTC. The genes are TRBV14 and TRBJ2-7; a weak D match, TRBD1 (6 bases). Germline assignment: CDR1 SGHDN and CDR2 FVKESK. The length of the CDR3 is 15 residues. V was trimmed by 4 bases and J by 5 bases, leaving 18 bases between them.

This clonotype occurred many times. The genes are TRBV24-1 and TRBJ2-1; 7 nucleotides align to TRBD2. Germline trimming cut 7 bases from V and 0 bases from J; bases unmatched to any gene: 5. The CDR3 extends over 15 amino acids. Looked up from germline, CDR1 is KGHDR and CDR2 is SFDVKD. CDR3 sequence (DNA): TGTGCCACCAGCTGGGGGGGGAGCTCCTACAATGAGCAGTTCTTC. It yields the protein CATSWGGSSYNEQFF.

This clonotype occurred many times. The chain carries TRBV20-1 and TRBJ2-5; the D gene could be TRBD1 or TRBD2 (5 bases each). Germline values: CDR1 DFQATT, CDR2 SNEGSKA (reference sequence). Trimming took off 5 bases at V and 5 bases at J, with 12 bases between the two ends. The CDR3 runs 12 residues. The CDR3 reads CSAGLWGETQYF. DNA of the CDR3: TGCAGTGCTGGATTATGGGGGGAGACCCAGTACTTC.

In this sample, this clonotype turned up many times. The chain is built from TRBV27 and TRBJ2-1, with 10 bases identical to TRBD2. The junction had 2 bases not matched to a gene; V was cut back by 2 bases and J by 1 base. Per the germline V gene, CDR1 is MNHEY and CDR2 is SMNVEV (reference sequence). The CDR3 has 16 residues. The CDR3 DNA reads as TGTGCCAGCAGTTTAAATAGCGGGAGGTCCTACAATGAGCAGTTCTTC. It codes for CASSLNSGRSYNEQFF.

This clonotype has only a few counts. The rearrangement links TRBV28 to TRBJ2-2; 8 bases map to TRBD2. V trimming: 5 bases; J trimming: 6 bases; junction bases outside the gene matches: 14. Per germline, CDR1 MDHEN and CDR2 SYDVKM. The CDR3 covers 17 residues. The CDR3 spells CASSPPSAGASSGELFF. CDR3 sequence (DNA): TGTGCCAGCAGTCCCCCTTCAGCGGGAGCGAGTTCCGGGGAGCTGTTTTTT.